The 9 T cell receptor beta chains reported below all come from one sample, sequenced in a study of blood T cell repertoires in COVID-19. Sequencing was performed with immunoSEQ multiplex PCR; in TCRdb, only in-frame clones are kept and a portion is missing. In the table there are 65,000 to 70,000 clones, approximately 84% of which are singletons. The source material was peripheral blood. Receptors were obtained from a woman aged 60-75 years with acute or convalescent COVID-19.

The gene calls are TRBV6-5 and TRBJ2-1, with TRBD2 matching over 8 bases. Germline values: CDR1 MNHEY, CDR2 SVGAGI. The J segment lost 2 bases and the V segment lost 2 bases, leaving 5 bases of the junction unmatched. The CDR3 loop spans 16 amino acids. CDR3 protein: CASSYGAGGTYNEQFF. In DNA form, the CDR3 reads TGTGCCAGCAGTTACGGTGCGGGGGGTACCTACAATGAGCAGTTCTTC.

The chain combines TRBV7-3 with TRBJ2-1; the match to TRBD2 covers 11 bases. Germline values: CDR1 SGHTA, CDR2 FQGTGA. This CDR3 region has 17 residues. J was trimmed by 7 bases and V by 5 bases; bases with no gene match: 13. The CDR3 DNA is TGTGCCAGCAGCACCAGGCGAGGGCTAGCGGGGGGAAATGAGCAGTTCTTC. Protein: CASSTRRGLAGGNEQFF.

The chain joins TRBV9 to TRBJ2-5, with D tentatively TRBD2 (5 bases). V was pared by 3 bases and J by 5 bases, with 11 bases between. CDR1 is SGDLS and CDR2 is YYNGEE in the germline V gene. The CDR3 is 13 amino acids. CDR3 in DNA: TGTGCCAGCAGCGCCGGTCCGGGGGAGACCCAGTACTTC. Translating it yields CASSAGPGETQYF.

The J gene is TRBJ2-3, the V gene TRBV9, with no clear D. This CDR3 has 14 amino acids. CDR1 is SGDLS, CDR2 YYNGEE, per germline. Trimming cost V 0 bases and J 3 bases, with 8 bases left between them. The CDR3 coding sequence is TGTGCCAGCAGCGTAGCGGAGTTTACAGATACGCAGTATTTT. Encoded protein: CASSVAEFTDTQYF.

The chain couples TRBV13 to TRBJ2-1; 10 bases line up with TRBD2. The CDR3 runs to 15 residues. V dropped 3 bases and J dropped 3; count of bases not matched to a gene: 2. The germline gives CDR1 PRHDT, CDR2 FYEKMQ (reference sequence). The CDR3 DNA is TGTGCCAGCAGCTTGTGGACTAGCGGCTACAATGAGCAGTTCTTC. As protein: CASSLWTSGYNEQFF.

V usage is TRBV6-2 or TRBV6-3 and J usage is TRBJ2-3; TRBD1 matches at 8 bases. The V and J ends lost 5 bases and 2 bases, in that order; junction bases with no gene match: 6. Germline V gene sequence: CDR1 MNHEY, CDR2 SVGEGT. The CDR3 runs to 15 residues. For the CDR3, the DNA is TGTGCCAGCAGTGGACAGGGACCGTTCACAGATACGCAGTATTTT. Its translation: CASSGQGPFTDTQYF.

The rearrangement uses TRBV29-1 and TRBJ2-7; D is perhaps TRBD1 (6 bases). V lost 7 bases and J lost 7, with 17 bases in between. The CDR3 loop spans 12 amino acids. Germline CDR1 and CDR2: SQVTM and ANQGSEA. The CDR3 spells CSAARGLSEQYF. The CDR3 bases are TGCAGCGCCGCGAGGGGGTTAAGTGAGCAGTACTTC.

The CDR3 DNA reads as TGTGCCAGCAGCAAAGTACGCCCCAGGGCCAGGGGGCGGAACTATGGCTACACCTTC. Translation gives CASSKVRPRARGRNYGYTF. The V and J genes are TRBV21-1 and TRBJ1-2; the D call TRBD1 from the table was never checked on the DNA. TRBV21-1 is given as a pseudogene. The CDR3 is made up of 19 amino acids.

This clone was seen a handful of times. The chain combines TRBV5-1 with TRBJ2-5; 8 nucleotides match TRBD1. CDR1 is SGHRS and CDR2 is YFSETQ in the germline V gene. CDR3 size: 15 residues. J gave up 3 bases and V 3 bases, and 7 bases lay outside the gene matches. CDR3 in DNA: TGCGCCAGCAGCTCTTGGACAGGGACTGAAGAGACCCAGTACTTC. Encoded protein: CASSSWTGTEETQYF.